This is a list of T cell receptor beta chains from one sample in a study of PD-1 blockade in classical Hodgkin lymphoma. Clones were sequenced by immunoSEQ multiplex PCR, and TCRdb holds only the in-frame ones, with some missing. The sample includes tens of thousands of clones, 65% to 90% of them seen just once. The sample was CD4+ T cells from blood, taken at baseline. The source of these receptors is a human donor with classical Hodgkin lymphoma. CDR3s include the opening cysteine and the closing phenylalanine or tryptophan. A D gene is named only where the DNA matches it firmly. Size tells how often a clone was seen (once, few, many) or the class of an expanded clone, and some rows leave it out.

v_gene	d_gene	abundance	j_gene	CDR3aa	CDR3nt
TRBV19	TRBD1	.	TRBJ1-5	CASSQTGFDNQPQHF	TGTGCCAGTAGCCAGACAGGGTTCGACAATCAGCCCCAGCATTTT
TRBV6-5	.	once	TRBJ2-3	CASSSVSGPTDTQYF	TGTGCCAGCAGTTCCGTTAGCGGCCCCACAGATACGCAGTATTTT
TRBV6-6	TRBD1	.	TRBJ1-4	CASSLTGERTNEKLFF	TGTGCCAGCAGTTTAACAGGGGAAAGAACTAATGAAAAACTGTTTTTT
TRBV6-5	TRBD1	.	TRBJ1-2	CASSLQGSYGYTF	TGTGCCAGCAGTTTACAGGGGTCTTACGGCTACACCTTC
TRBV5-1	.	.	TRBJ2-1	CASSIEALGGNEQFF	TGCGCCAGCAGCATCGAAGCTTTAGGGGGCAATGAGCAGTTCTTC
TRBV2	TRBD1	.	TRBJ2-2	CASNRQGSGELFF	TGTGCCAGCAATAGACAGGGATCCGGGGAGCTGTTTTTT
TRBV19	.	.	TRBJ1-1	CASSIGIPAQNTEAFF	TGTGCCAGTAGTATAGGAATTCCCGCCCAGAACACTGAAGCTTTCTTT
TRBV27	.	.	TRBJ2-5	CASSLPGGRPKQETQYF	TGTGCCAGCAGTTTACCGGGGGGCAGACCCAAACAAGAGACCCAGTACTTC
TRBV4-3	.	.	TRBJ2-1	CASSQEADNEQFF	TGCGCCAGCAGCCAAGAGGCCGACAATGAGCAGTTCTTC
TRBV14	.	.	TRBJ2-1	CASSPLIRGLIYNEQFF	TGTGCCAGCAGCCCACTAATACGGGGGCTTATCTACAATGAGCAGTTCTTC
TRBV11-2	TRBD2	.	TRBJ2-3	CASSLRREGYTDTQYF	TGTGCCAGCAGCTTAAGACGGGAGGGATACACAGATACGCAGTATTTT
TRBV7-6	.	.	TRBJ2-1	CASSPQGAGGVYNEQFF	TGTGCCAGCAGCCCGCAGGGGGCGGGAGGGGTCTACAATGAGCAGTTCTTC
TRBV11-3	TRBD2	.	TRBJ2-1	CASSPRLAESDEQFF	TGTGCCAGCAGCCCTCGACTAGCGGAAAGTGATGAGCAGTTCTTC
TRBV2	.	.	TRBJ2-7	CASRGTNVGGEQYF	TGTGCCAGCAGAGGGACAAATGTCGGTGGCGAGCAGTACTTC
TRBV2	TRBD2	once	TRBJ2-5	CASSRGLAGVETQYF	TGTGCCAGCAGTAGGGGACTAGCGGGAGTAGAGACCCAGTACTTC
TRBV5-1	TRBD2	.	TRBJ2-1	CASSQTIAGANEQFF	TGCGCCAGCAGCCAAACGATAGCGGGAGCGAATGAGCAGTTCTTC
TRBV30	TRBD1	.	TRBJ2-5	CAWSTRQGGETQYF	TGTGCCTGGAGTACAAGACAGGGCGGAGAGACCCAGTACTTC
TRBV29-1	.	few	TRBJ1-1	CSVDAGSPNTEAFF	TGCAGCGTTGATGCCGGGTCCCCGAACACTGAAGCTTTCTTT
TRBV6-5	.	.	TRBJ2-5	CASSYSPGWGEETQYF	TGTGCCAGCAGTTACTCGCCCGGCTGGGGGGAAGAGACCCAGTACTTC
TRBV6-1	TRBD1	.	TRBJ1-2	CASIKRRGTEYGYTF	TGTGCCAGCATAAAACGCAGAGGGACAGAGTATGGCTACACCTTC
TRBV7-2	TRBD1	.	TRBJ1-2	CASRPGTGSARYTF	TGTGCCAGCAGACCCGGGACAGGGAGTGCCCGCTACACCTTC
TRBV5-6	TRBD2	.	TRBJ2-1	CASSLAGGPSNEQFF	TGTGCCAGCAGCTTGGCGGGAGGGCCCTCGAATGAGCAGTTCTTC
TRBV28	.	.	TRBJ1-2	CASRGRSDRTNYGYTF	TGTGCCAGCAGGGGGCGGTCGGACAGAACTAACTATGGCTACACCTTC
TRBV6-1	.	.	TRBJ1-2	CASSDYVAQGSYGYTF	TGTGCCAGCAGTGACTATGTAGCCCAGGGGAGCTATGGCTACACCTTC
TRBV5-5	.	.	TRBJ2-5	CASRLQAGETQYF	TGTGCCAGCAGATTACAGGCAGGGGAGACCCAGTACTTC
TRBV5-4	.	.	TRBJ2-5	CASSLETIGETQYF	TGTGCCAGCAGCTTGGAGACAATTGGGGAGACCCAGTACTTC
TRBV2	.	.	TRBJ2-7	CASSEDPRLYEQYF	TGTGCCAGCAGTGAGGACCCCAGGCTGTACGAGCAGTACTTC
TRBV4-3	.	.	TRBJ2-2	CASSQQGRGTGELFF	TGCGCCAGCAGCCAACAGGGGCGCGGCACCGGGGAGCTGTTTTTT
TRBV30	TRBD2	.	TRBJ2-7	CAWSVGASGVYEQYF	TGTGCCTGGAGTGTAGGGGCTAGCGGGGTTTACGAGCAGTACTTC
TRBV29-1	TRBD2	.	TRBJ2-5	CSVDLAGEETQYF	TGCAGCGTTGATCTAGCGGGAGAAGAGACCCAGTACTTC
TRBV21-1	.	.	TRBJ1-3	CASSRQRGVVHSGNTIYF	TGTGCCAGCAGCAGGCAACGGGGGGTGGTCCACTCTGGAAACACCATATATTTT
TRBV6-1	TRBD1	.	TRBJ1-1	CASQGARNTEAFF	TGTGCCAGCCAGGGGGCGCGGAACACTGAAGCTTTCTTT
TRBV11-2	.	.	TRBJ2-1	CASSLARSSYNEQFF	TGTGCCAGCAGCTTGGCTCGTAGCTCCTACAATGAGCAGTTCTTC
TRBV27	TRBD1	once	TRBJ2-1	CASSFHRGGEQFF	TGTGCCAGCAGTTTCCACAGGGGCGGTGAGCAGTTCTTC
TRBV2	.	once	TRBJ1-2	CASSASTMTGYTF	TGTGCCAGCAGTGCGAGCACGATGACCGGCTACACCTTC
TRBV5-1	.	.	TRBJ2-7	CASSLGWGEQYF	TGCGCCAGCAGCTTGGGGTGGGGCGAGCAGTACTTC
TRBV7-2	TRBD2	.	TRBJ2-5	CASSPRLAEETQYF	TGTGCCAGCAGTCCCCGACTAGCGGAAGAGACCCAGTACTTC
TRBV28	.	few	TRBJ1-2	CAVAAYGYTF	TGTGCCGTGGCAGCTTATGGCTACACCTTC
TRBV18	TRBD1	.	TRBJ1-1	CASSPQGATEAFF	TGTGCCAGCTCACCACAGGGGGCGACTGAAGCTTTCTTT
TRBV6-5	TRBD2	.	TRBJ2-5	CASTPSGEETQYF	TGTGCCAGCACCCCTAGCGGCGAAGAGACCCAGTACTTC
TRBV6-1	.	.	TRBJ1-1	CASPGDTGTEAFF	TGTGCCAGCCCTGGGGACACCGGCACTGAAGCTTTCTTT
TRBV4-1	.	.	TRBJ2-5	CASSQDHRTSAETQYF	TGCGCCAGCAGCCAAGATCACAGGACTTCTGCGGAGACCCAGTACTTC
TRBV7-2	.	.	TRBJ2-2	CASSLDPSARTGELFF	TGTGCCAGCAGCTTAGATCCTAGTGCGCGGACCGGGGAGCTGTTTTTT
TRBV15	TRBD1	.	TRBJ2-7	CATSREQGSAEQYF	TGTGCCACCAGCAGAGAACAGGGGTCGGCCGAGCAGTACTTC
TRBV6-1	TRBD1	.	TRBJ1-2	CASSGRDSPEGGYTF	TGTGCCAGCAGTGGAAGGGACAGCCCAGAAGGCGGCTACACCTTC